These 13 T cell receptor beta chains were all obtained from the same sample, sequenced in a study of blood T cell repertoires in COVID-19. Clones were read by immunoSEQ multiplex PCR, and TCRdb kept only the in-frame ones, dropping some. The table lists around 92,000 clones, roughly 70% of them singletons. Source material: peripheral blood. The receptor set was obtained from a man in his sixties or seventies with COVID-19, enrolled during active disease.

V and J are TRBV18 and TRBJ1-6; maybe TRBD1 (5 bases). The CDR3 is 15 amino acids. In germline, CDR1 is KGHSH, CDR2 LQKENI. Trimming pared 6 bases from V and 7 bases from J, leaving 16 bases between. As DNA, the CDR3 is TGTGCCAGCTCCCCTGCCGGGACTCAAAATTCACCCCTCCACTTT. Its protein is CASSPAGTQNSPLHF.

The V gene is TRBV12-3 or TRBV12-4, the J gene TRBJ2-3; tentative D call: TRBD2 (5 bases). This CDR3 comprises 13 residues. The germline V and J ends were trimmed by 3 bases and 2 bases, with 6 bases remaining between them. CDR3 loop: CASSLGVTDTQYF. The CDR3 nucleotides read TGTGCCAGCAGTTTGGGAGTCACAGATACGCAGTATTTT.

This clone was counted a few times. J is TRBJ1-2 and V is TRBV27, with 8 bases aligning to TRBD1. Germline trimming cut 4 bases from V and 2 bases from J; bases unmatched to any gene: 9. Per germline, CDR1 MNHEY and CDR2 SMNVEV (reference sequence). The CDR3 extends over 16 amino acids. CDR3 DNA: TGTGCCAGCAGTTCATCGACAGGGGAGATCAACTATGGCTACACCTTC. This codes for CASSSSTGEINYGYTF.

The gene calls are TRBV5-1 and TRBJ2-1; D is unclear. Between the trimmed V and J ends, which lost 2 bases and 2 bases, there was a span of 14 bases. The CDR3 is 16 amino acids. Germline assignment: CDR1 SGHRS and CDR2 YFSETQ. CDR3 nucleotide sequence: TGCGCCAGCAGCTTTCCCGACCAAACAGCCTACAATGAGCAGTTCTTC. This encodes CASSFPDQTAYNEQFF.

The rearrangement uses TRBV5-1 and TRBJ1-1, with D tentatively TRBD1 (5 bases). Trimming left V 4 bases short and J 4 bases short, with 14 bases between. Germline V gene data show CDR1 as SGHRS and CDR2 as YFSETQ. The CDR3 sequence is 14 residues long. Here the CDR3 DNA reads TGCGCCAGCAGCCCAGGGCCCGGGGGCACTGAAGCTTTCTTT. This encodes CASSPGPGGTEAFF. Looking up the rest from reference TRBV5-1 and TRBJ1-1 gives the full variable domain: KAGVTQTPRYLIKTRGQQVTLSCSPISGHRSVSWYQQTPGQGLQFLFEYFSETQRNKGNFPGRFSGRQFSNSRSEMNVSTLELGDSALYLCASSPGPGGTEAFFGQGTRLTVV.

This clone has more than one count but fewer than ten. A read error is likely here: a far larger clone is one base away. The J gene is TRBJ2-2, the V gene TRBV10-3, with TRBD2 matching 8 bases. J gave up 8 bases and V 10 bases, and 9 bases lay outside the gene matches. This CDR3 has 13 residues. Germline CDR1 and CDR2: ENHRY and SYGVKD. This CDR3 reads CATNGGASGELFF. Written as DNA, the CDR3 is TGTGCCACCAACGGGGGGGCATCGGGGGAGCTGTTTTTT.

This clone was counted a few times. The chain combines TRBV6-5 with TRBJ1-4; no clear D. Germline V CDR1 and CDR2: MNHEY, SVGAGI. V shed 6 bases and J shed 3 bases, with 14 bases lying between them. This CDR3 comprises 15 residues. CDR3 protein: CASRPNEASNEKLFF. Written as DNA, the CDR3 is TGTGCCAGCAGGCCGAATGAGGCCTCTAATGAAAAACTGTTTTTT.

The rearrangement links TRBV6-5 to TRBJ2-2, with 10 positions matching TRBD1. V shed 2 bases and J 6 bases; nucleotides not matched to a gene: 6. CDR1 is MNHEY and CDR2 is SVGAGI in the germline V gene. The CDR3 extends over 16 amino acids. This CDR3 reads CASSYSDRGHPGELFF. CDR3 nucleotides: TGTGCCAGCAGTTACAGCGACAGGGGGCACCCCGGGGAGCTGTTTTTT.

This clone appeared a single time. The chain links TRBV28 to TRBJ1-2; tentative D call: TRBD1 (6 bases). CDR3 length: 15 amino acids. The V gene's germline CDR1 is MDHEN and CDR2 SYDVKM. V lost 6 bases and J 3 bases, leaving 17 bases between the germline ends. The CDR3 region has the DNA TGTGCCAGCAGACCCCCCGGACAGTTTCACTATGGCTACACCTTC. Protein sequence: CASRPPGQFHYGYTF.

CDR3 nucleotides: TGTGCCAGCAGTTTAGAGCCTGACTCCTACAATGAGCAGTTCTTC. As protein: CASSLEPDSYNEQFF. The V gene is TRBV27, the J gene TRBJ2-1; D is undetermined. The CDR3 is 15 amino acids. The V and J ends lost 2 bases and 0 bases respectively, with 8 bases between them. Germline V gives CDR1 MNHEY, CDR2 SMNVEV (reference sequence).

This clone is a singleton in its sample. Its ends do not fully match the called genes, so a read error is possible. The chain has TRBV7-7 and TRBJ2-5; 8 nucleotides line up with TRBD2. CDR3 length: 15 residues. Germline V CDR1 and CDR2: SSHAT, FNYEAQ (reference sequence). The CDR3 region has the DNA TGTGCTAGCAGCTCCACTAGCGGTCCCGAAGAGACCCAGTACTTC. Protein sequence: CASSSTSGPEETQYF.

The chain recombines TRBV30 with TRBJ2-5, with TRBD1 identical over 10 bases. CDR1 and CDR2 from the germline V gene are GTSNPN and SVGIG (reference sequence). This CDR3 is built from 16 residues. The junction had 7 bases not matched to a gene; V was cut back by 1 base and J by 2 bases. The CDR3 DNA sequence: TGTGCCTGGAGTGCCGGGACAGGGGTCCGACAAGAGACCCAGTACTTC. It codes for CAWSAGTGVRQETQYF.

This clone occurred a few times. This chain uses TRBV9 with TRBJ2-1, with unresolved D. Trimming removed 0 bases from V and 9 bases from J, with 10 bases in between. CDR3 size: 13 residues. Looked up from germline, CDR1 is SGDLS and CDR2 is YYNGEE. CDR3 DNA sequence: TGTGCCAGCAGCGTAGGCAAAGCTAGTGAGCAGTTCTTC. Translating gives CASSVGKASEQFF.